A selection of T cell receptor beta chains follows, all from one sample in a study of T cell responses to AZD1222 COVID-19 vaccine. Repertoires were generated with immunoSEQ multiplex PCR, while TCRdb's copy carries only in-frame clones and drops some. The sample lists 90,000 to 150,000 clones, about nine tenths occurring once. The input for sequencing was peripheral blood, taken on day 0 of AZD1222 vaccination. These TCRs come from an adult in good health. The CDR3 runs from the conserved cysteine through the conserved F or W. D genes are given only for firm matches. Clone size is shown for a subset of rows, as once, few, many or a class of expanded clone.

abundance | v_gene | d_gene | CDR3aa
NA | TRBV5-4 | TRBD2 | CASSLGLGGRVSYEQYF
NA | TRBV9 | NA | CASSVGGRDTEAFF
NA | TRBV28 | NA | CASLTRGESQPQHF
NA | TRBV19 | NA | CASSIPGLDEQYF
NA | TRBV18 | NA | CASSPGGLNSNQPQHF
once | TRBV9 | NA | CASSPTGDSPLHF
NA | TRBV7-2 | NA | CASSSQVKGYGYTF
NA | TRBV28 | TRBD1 | CASSRTRRQGPYTDTQYF
NA | TRBV5-1 | TRBD1 | CASSKDRVGGYTF
NA | TRBV5-4 | TRBD1 | CAGTGTGILAGELFF
NA | TRBV2 | TRBD1 | CASRGDSTYQPQHF
NA | TRBV9 | NA | CASSVEPGRSREIGYTF
NA | TRBV20-1 | TRBD1 | CSASAWTGRLGEAFF
NA | TRBV7-3 | NA | CASSLVLRETNTDTQYF
NA | TRBV24-1 | TRBD1 | CAVRDRDSEKLFF
few | TRBV7-3 | NA | CASSLGPGNTIYF
once | TRBV9 | NA | CASSGRAGAGTDTQYF
NA | TRBV6-5 | TRBD1 | CASRTGYSTEAFF